This T cell receptor (beta chain) was sequenced during a study of T cells in Graves' hyperthyroidism and ophthalmopathy. Authors of the study amplified TCR beta CDR3 regions from RNA transcripts. The HTBI primer set drove a first-round RT-PCR of the TCR CDR3. TCRdb ran MiXCR on the multiplex PCR reads and lists one entry per CDR3 protein. The sample lists around 100,000 distinct CDR3 sequences, less than 55% occurring once. This CDR3 spans 13 amino acids. Trimming took 3 bases from V and 6 from J, leaving 11 bases between them. Germline CDR1 reads LGHNA; CDR2 reads YNFKEQ. The gene calls are TRBV4-2 and TRBJ1-1; a weak D match, TRBD1 (6 bases). The source material was blood. The sequence was collected from a middle-aged man with Graves' hyperthyroidism. The CDR3 DNA reads as TGTGCCAGCAGCCATGGACCAGGGGCTGAAGCTTTCTTT. This codes for CASSHGPGAEAFF.